The 8 T cell receptor beta chains reported below all come from one sample, sequenced in a study of blood T cell repertoires in COVID-19 (dated by TCRdb to about 2020). Library creation used the immunoSEQ multiplex PCR assay. TCRdb stores this immuneACCESS table with in-frame sequences only. Part of the clones is absent; in the studies checked, under half of the shortfall reflects unresolved V genes, and no reason is known for the rest. In all, the sample holds roughly 250,000 clones, and around 89% of those were seen once. 0.99% of the sample is taken by the ten largest. Sequencing input: peripheral blood. These receptors came from a woman between 40 and 55 years old who had recovered from COVID-19.

This clone has more than one count but fewer than ten. This chain connects TRBV6-5 to TRBJ2-7, with 8 bases aligning to TRBD1. The V and J ends lost 7 bases and 7 bases, in that order; junction bases with no gene match: 12. From germline, CDR1 is MNHEY and CDR2 SVGAGI. The CDR3 spans 14 residues. CDR3 coding DNA: TGTGCCAGCAACCCCGGCCAGGGGGCTTGGGAGCAGTACGTC. Translation gives CASNPGQGAWEQYV.

This clone was seen once. The V call is TRBV10-3, the J call TRBJ2-7; 7 bases line up with TRBD2. After removal of 0 bases from V and 1 base from J, the junction contained 18 bases not matched to a gene. Looked up from germline, CDR1 is ENHRY and CDR2 is SYGVKD. This CDR3 contains 20 residues. The CDR3 bases are TGTGCCATCAGTGAGTCTGGGGCGGGAGCTACTCGTGGGCGTTCCTACGAGCAGTACTTC. As protein: CAISESGAGATRGRSYEQYF.

The chain joins TRBV9 to TRBJ2-1; weak D call: TRBD2 (5 bases). Germline assignment: CDR1 SGDLS and CDR2 YYNGEE. The V gene lost 2 bases and the J gene lost 2 bases, with 14 bases spanning the gap. The CDR3 runs to 16 residues. CDR3 loop: CASSVVGLQTYNEQFF. CDR3 DNA sequence: TGTGCCAGCAGCGTCGTCGGACTTCAAACCTACAATGAGCAGTTCTTC.

The chain has TRBV6-5 and TRBJ1-3, with a possible D match to TRBD1 (5 bases). Germline V gene data show CDR1 as MNHEY and CDR2 as SVGAGI. Trimming shortened V by 7 bases and J by 2 bases, and 15 bases separated the two germline ends. The CDR3 has 15 amino acids. CDR3 in amino acids: CASKPGFFAGNTIYF. CDR3 nucleotide sequence: TGTGCCAGCAAACCAGGGTTTTTCGCTGGAAACACCATATATTTT.

The chain couples TRBV9 to TRBJ2-6; D is possibly TRBD2 (6 bases). Germline CDR1 SGDLS, CDR2 YYNGEE. The CDR3 length is 16 residues. The ends were cut back, 0 bases at V and 5 bases at J, with 12 bases in the middle. The DNA for the CDR3 is TGTGCCAGCAGCGTAGGTGAGCGGGTGAGGGCCAACGTCCTGACTTTC. Amino acids: CASSVGERVRANVLTF.

The chain has TRBV6-5 and TRBJ2-1, with D perhaps TRBD2 (5 bases). The CDR3 loop spans 15 amino acids. Trimming shortened V by 4 bases and J by 7 bases, and 17 bases separated the two germline ends. CDR1 and CDR2 from the germline V gene are MNHEY and SVGAGI. CDR3 sequence reads: CASSWSGRRGNEQFF. The CDR3 DNA sequence: TGTGCCAGCAGTTGGTCGGGTCGTCGAGGGAATGAGCAGTTCTTC.

The rearrangement joins TRBV28 to TRBJ1-4; D is unclear. Germline V gives CDR1 MDHEN, CDR2 SYDVKM. The germline V and J ends were trimmed by 2 bases and 3 bases, with 10 bases remaining between them. This CDR3 spans 15 amino acids. CDR3 DNA: TGTGCCAGCAGTTTAGCGGGAGGAGCTAATGAAAAACTGTTTTTT. Protein: CASSLAGGANEKLFF. Together with reference TRBV28 and TRBJ1-4, the CDR3 gives the full variable domain: DVKVTQSSRYLVKRTGEKVFLECVQDMDHENMFWYRQDPGLGLRLIYFSYDVKMKEKGDIPEGYSVSREKKERFSLILESASTNQTSMYLCASSLAGGANEKLFFGSGTQLSVL.

The rearrangement links TRBV24-1 to TRBJ2-1; 11 bases are a match to TRBD2. This CDR3 is 17 amino acids long. The germline V gene has CDR1 KGHDR and CDR2 SFDVKD. The V and J ends lost 4 bases and 3 bases, in that order; junction bases with no gene match: 7. CDR3 sequence: CATSDQTGLADYNEQFF. For the CDR3, the DNA is TGTGCCACCAGTGACCAGACGGGACTAGCGGACTACAATGAGCAGTTCTTC.